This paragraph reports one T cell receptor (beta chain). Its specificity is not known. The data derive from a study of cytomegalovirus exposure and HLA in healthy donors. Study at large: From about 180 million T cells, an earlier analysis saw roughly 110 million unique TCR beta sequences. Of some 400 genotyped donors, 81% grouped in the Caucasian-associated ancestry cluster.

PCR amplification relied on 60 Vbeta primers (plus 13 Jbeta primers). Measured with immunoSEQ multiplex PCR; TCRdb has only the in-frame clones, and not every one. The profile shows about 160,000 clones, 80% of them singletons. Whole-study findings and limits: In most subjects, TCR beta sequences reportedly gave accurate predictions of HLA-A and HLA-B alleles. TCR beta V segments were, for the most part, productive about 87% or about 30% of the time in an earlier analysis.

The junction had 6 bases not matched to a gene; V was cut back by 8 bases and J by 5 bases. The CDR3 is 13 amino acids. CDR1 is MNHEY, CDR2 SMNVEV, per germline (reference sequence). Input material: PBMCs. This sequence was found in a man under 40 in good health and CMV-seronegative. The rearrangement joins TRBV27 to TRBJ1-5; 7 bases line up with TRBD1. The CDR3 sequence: CASEEGGDQPQHF. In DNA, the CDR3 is TGTGCCAGCGAGGAAGGGGGCGATCAGCCCCAGCATTTT.